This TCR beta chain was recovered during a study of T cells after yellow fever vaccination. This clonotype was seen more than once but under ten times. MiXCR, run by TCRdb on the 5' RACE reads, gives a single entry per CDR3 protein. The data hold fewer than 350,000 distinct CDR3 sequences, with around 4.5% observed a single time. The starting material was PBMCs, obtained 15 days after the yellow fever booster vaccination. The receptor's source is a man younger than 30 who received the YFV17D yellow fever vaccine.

CDR3 region: CASSDPSGSSYNEQFF. CDR3 nucleotide sequence: TGCGCCAGCAGTGACCCCTCCGGTAGCTCCTACAATGAGCAGTTCTTC. This chain uses TRBV10-2 with TRBJ2-1, with D unresolved. The V end was cut by 3 bases, the J end by 0 bases, with 12 bases between. CDR3 length: 16 residues. The germline CDR1 and CDR2 sequences are WSHSY and SAAADI.